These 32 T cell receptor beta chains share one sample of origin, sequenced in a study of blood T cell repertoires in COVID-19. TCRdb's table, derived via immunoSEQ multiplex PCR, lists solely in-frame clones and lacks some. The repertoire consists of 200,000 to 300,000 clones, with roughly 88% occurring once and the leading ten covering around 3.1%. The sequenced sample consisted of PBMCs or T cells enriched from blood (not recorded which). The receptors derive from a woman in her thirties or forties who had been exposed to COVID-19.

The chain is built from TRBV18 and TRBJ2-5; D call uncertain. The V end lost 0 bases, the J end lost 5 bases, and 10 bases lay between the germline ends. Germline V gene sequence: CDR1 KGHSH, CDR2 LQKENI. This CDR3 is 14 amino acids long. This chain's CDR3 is CASSPPGIRETQYF. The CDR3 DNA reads TGTGCCAGCTCACCACCTGGCATCAGGGAGACCCAGTACTTC.

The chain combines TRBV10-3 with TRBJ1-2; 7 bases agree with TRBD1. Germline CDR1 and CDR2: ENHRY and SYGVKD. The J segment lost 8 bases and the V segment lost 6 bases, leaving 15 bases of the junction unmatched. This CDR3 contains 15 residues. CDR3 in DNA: TGTGCCATCAGCCGACCCCAGGGGGGCCTGAACGGCTACACCTTC. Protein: CAISRPQGGLNGYTF.

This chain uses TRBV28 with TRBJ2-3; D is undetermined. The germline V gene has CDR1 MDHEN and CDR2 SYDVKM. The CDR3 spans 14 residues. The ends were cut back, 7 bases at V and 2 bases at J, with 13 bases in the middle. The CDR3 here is CASTTDSFTDTQYF. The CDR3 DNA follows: TGTGCCAGCACCACTGACTCATTCACAGATACGCAGTATTTT.

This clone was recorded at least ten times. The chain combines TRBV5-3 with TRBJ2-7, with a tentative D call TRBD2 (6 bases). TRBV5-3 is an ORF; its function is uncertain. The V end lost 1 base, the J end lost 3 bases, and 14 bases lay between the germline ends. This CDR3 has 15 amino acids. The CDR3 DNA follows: TGTGCCAGAAGCTTGATATCGGGACTCTACTACGAGCAGTACGTC. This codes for CARSLISGLYYEQYV.

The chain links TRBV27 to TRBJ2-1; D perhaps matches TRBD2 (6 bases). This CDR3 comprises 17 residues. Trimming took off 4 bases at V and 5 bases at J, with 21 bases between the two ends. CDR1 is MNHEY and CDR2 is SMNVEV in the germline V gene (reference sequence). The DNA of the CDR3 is TGTGCCAGCAGTTCCCGGACCGGGGCTAGCGTTCACAATGAGCAGTTCTTC. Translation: CASSSRTGASVHNEQFF.

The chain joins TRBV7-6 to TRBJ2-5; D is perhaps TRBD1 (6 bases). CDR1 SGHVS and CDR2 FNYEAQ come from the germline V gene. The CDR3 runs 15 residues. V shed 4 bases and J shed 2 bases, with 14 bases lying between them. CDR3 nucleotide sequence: TGTGCCAGCAGCTCAATGACAGGTCTTCAAGAGACCCAGTACTTC. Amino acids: CASSSMTGLQETQYF.

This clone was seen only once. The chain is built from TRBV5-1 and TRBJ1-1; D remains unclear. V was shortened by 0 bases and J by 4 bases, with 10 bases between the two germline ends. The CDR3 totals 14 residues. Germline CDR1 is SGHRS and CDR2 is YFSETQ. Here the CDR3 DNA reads TGCGCCAGCAGCTTGGTAAGGGAGACCACTGAAGCTTTCTTT. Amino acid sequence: CASSLVRETTEAFF.

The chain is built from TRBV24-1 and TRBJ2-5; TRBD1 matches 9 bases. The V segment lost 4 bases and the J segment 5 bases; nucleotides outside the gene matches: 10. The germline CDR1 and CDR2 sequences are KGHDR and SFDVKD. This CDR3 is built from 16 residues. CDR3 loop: CATSDPGQGLAETQYF. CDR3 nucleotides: TGTGCCACCAGTGACCCAGGACAGGGGCTTGCGGAGACCCAGTACTTC.

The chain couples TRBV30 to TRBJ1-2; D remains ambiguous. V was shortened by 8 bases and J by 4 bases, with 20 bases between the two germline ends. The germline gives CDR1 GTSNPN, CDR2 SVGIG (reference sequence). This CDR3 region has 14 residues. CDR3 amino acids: CAGLASTNTYGYTF. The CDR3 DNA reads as TGTGCCGGACTGGCCTCTACAAACACCTATGGCTACACCTTC.

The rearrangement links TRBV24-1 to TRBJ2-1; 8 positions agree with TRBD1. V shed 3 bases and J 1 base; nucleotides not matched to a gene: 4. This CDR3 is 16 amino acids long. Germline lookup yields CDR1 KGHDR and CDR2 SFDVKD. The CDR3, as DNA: TGTGCCACCAGTGATACGACAGGGGCTTCCTACAATGAGCAGTTCTTC. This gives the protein CATSDTTGASYNEQFF.

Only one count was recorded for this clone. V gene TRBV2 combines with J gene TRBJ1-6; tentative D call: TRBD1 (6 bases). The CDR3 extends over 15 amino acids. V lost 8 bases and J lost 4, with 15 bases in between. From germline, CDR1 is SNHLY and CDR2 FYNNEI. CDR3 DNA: TGTGCCAGCGAGGGGGGGGCGAGTTATAATTCACCCCTCCACTTT. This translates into CASEGGASYNSPLHF.

The CDR3 nucleotides are TGTGCCAGCAGTCTTTCATCTGGGCCGGGGGAAAAACTGTTTTTT. Protein product: CASSLSSGPGEKLFF. The chain employs TRBV6-5 and TRBJ1-4; no firm D call. Germline-derived CDR1 and CDR2 are MNHEY and SVGAGI. This CDR3 region has 15 residues. V lost 5 bases to trimming and J lost 8 bases, with 18 bases between them.

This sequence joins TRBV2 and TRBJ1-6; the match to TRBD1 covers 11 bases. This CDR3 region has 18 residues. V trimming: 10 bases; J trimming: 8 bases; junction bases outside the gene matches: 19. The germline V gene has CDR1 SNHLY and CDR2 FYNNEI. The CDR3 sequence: CATPRDRGGPASDSPLHF. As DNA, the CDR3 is TGTGCCACCCCCCGGGACAGGGGGGGTCCCGCAAGTGATTCACCCCTCCACTTT.

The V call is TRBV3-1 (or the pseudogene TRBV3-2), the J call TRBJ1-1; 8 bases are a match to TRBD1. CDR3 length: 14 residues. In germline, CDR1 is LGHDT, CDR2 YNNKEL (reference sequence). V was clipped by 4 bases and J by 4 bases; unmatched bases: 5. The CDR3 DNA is TGTGCCAGCAGCCTACGACAGGGGCGCACTGAAGCTTTCTTT. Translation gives CASSLRQGRTEAFF.

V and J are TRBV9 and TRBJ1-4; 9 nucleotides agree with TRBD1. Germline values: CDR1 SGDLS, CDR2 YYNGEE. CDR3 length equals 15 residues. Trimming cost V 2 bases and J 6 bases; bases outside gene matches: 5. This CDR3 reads CASSVDRGRYEKLFF. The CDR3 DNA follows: TGTGCCAGCAGCGTGGACAGGGGTCGATATGAAAAACTGTTTTTT.

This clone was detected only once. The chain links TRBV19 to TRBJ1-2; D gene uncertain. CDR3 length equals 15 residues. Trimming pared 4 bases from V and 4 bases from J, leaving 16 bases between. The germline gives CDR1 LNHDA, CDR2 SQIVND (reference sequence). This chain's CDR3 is CASSTIYTAGYGYTF. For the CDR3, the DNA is TGTGCCAGTAGTACGATATATACAGCGGGCTATGGCTACACCTTC.

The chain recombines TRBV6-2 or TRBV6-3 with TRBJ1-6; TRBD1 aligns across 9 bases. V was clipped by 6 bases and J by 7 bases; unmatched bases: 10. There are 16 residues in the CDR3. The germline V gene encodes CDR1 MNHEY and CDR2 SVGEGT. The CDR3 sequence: CASSRGPGQGNSPLHF. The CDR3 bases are TGTGCCAGCAGCCGTGGGCCGGGACAGGGAAATTCACCCCTCCACTTT.

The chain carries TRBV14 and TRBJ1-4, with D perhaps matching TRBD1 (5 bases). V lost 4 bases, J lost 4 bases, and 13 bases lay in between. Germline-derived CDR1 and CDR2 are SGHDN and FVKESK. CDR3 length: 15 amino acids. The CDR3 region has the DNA TGTGCCAGCAGCCGACCGGGACTGAGTAATGAAAAACTGTTTTTT. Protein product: CASSRPGLSNEKLFF.

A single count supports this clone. The CDR3 DNA reads as TGTGCCACCAGAGATTACGTTGGGACAGCCCTTTCCGAGCAGTACTTC. It yields the protein CATRDYVGTALSEQYF. The genes are TRBV10-3 and TRBJ2-7, with TRBD1 matching 7 bases. The ends lost 10 bases at V and 6 bases at J; junction bases unmatched: 21. CDR1 is ENHRY, CDR2 SYGVKD, per germline. The CDR3 is made up of 16 amino acids.

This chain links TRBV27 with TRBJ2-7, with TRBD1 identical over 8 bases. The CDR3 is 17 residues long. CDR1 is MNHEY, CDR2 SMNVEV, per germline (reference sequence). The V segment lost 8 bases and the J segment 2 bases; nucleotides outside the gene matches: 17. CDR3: CASAATPRTGNPYEQYV. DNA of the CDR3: TGTGCCAGCGCAGCGACACCTAGGACAGGGAACCCCTACGAGCAGTACGTC.

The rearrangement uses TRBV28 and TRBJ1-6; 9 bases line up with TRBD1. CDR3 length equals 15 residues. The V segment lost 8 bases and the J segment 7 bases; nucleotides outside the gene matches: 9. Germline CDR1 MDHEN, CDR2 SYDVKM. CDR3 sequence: CASGTGGSLNSPLHF. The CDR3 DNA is TGTGCCAGCGGTACAGGGGGCTCTTTAAATTCACCCCTCCACTTT.

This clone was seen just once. The chain's CDR3 is CAISEHSGNTIYF. The DNA of the CDR3 is TGTGCCATCAGTGAGCACTCTGGAAACACCATATATTTT. The chain couples TRBV10-3 to TRBJ1-3; D call uncertain. Germline assignment: CDR1 ENHRY and CDR2 SYGVKD. The CDR3 loop spans 13 amino acids. V dropped 2 bases and J dropped 0 bases, with 2 bases sitting between them.

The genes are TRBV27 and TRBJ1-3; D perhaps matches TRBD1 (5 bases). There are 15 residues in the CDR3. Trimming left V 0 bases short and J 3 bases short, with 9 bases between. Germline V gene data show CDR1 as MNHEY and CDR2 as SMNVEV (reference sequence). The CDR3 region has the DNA TGTGCCAGCAGTTTATCTTGGGGCGTTGGAAACACCATATATTTT. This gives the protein CASSLSWGVGNTIYF.

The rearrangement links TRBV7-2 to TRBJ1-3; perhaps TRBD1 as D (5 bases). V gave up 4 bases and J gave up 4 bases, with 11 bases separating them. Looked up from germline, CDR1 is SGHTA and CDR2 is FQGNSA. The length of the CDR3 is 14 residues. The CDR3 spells CASSSYHRGNTIYF. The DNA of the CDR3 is TGTGCCAGCAGCTCATACCACAGGGGAAACACCATATATTTT.

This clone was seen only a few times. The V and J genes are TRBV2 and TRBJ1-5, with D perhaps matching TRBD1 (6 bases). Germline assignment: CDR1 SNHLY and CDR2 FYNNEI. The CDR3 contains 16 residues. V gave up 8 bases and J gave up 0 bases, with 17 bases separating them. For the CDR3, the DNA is TGTGCCAGCTCACGACAGGCCCAATATAGCAATCAGCCCCAGCATTTT. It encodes CASSRQAQYSNQPQHF.

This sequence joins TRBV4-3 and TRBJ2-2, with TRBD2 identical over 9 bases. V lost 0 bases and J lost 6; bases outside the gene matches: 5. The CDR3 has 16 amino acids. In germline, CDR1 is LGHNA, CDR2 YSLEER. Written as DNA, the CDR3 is TGCGCCAGCAGCCAAGAGACAGCGGGAGGCGCCGGGGAGCTGTTTTTT. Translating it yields CASSQETAGGAGELFF.

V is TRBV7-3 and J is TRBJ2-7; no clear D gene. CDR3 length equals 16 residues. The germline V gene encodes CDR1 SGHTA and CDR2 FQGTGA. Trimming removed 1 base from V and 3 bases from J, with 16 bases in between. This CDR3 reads CASSLSGDPAFYEQYV. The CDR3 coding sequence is TGTGCCAGCAGCTTAAGCGGAGACCCAGCGTTCTACGAGCAGTACGTC.

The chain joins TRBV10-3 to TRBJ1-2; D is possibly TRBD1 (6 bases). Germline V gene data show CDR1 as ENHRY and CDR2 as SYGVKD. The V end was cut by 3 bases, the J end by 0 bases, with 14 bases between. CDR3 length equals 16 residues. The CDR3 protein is CAISDLGGQTNYGYTF. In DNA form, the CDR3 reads TGTGCCATCAGTGACCTCGGGGGGCAGACTAACTATGGCTACACCTTC.

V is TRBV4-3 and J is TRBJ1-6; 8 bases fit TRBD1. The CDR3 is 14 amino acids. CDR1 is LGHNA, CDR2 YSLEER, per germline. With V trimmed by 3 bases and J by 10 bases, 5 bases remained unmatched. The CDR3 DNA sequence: TGCGCCAGCAGCCAGTGGACAGGGAACTCACCCCTCCACTTT. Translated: CASSQWTGNSPLHF.

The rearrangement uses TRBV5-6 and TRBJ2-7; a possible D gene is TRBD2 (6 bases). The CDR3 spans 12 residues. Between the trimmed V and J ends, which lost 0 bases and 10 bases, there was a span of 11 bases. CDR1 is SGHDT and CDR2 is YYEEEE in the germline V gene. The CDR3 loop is CASSLGLEPQYV. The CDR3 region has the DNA TGTGCCAGCAGCTTGGGACTAGAGCCCCAGTACGTC.

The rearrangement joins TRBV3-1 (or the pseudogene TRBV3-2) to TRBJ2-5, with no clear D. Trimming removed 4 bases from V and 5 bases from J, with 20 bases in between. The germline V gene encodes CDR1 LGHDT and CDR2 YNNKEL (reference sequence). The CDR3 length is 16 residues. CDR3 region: CASSPRVRHNWETQYF. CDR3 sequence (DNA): TGTGCCAGCAGCCCAAGAGTTAGACACAACTGGGAGACCCAGTACTTC.

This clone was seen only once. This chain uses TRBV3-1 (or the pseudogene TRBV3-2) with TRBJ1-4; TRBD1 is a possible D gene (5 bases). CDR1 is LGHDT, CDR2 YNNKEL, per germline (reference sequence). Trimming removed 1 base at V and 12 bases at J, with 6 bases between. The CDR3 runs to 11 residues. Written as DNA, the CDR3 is TGTGCCAGCAGCCAAGGGACACAACTGTTTTTT. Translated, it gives CASSQGTQLFF.